This T cell receptor (beta chain) was retrieved from a study of T-cell reconstitution after alpha-beta-depleted transplantation in children. Findings and limits, study-wide: There were some patients whose high TCRbeta diversity at day 60 came from surviving recipient T cells and thymic progenitors. A year post-transplant, T-cell counts and diversity derived mostly from newly produced T cells. Expanded clones from the graft, numbering several hundred, reportedly supplied alpha-beta T cells about two months after transplant.

The length of the CDR3 is 15 residues. Per the germline V gene, CDR1 is KGHDR and CDR2 is SFDVKD. V lost 4 bases and J lost 1, with 13 bases in between. The authors prepared the TCRbeta library with unique molecular identifiers. TCRdb passed the PCR reads through MiXCR, listing each CDR3 protein once. The sample has around 800,000 distinct CDR3 sequences; 16% are singletons. In the case of this clonotype: What it binds is unknown.

V is TRBV24-1 and J is TRBJ2-7; the D gene is possibly TRBD1 (5 bases). Sequenced here: PBMCs, mostly from graft donor cells, sampled 360 days after TCRalphabeta/CD19-depleted stem cell transplant. The receptor was isolated from a male patient aged 10 to 17 who had a stem cell transplant for acute lymphoblastic leukemia, so the T cells may come from the graft donor. The CDR3 DNA reads TGTGCCACCAGTGACTCCGTCGACAGTTCCTACGAGCAGTACTTC. Protein: CATSDSVDSSYEQYF.